This TCR beta chain was found in a study of shared clonotypes between healthy human individuals. This CDR3 comprises 17 residues. Germline lookup yields CDR1 MNHEY and CDR2 SMNVEV (reference sequence). The V end lost 2 bases, the J end lost 0 bases, and 14 bases lay between the germline ends. CD8 cells regarded as naive lacked CD45RO, were positively chosen for CCR7, and omitted terminally differentiated effector memory CD45RA+ cells. The assay was immunoSEQ multiplex PCR, and TCRdb's table has in-frame clones only and misses some. The sample includes hundreds of thousands of clones, 98% of them seen just once.

The chain employs TRBV27 and TRBJ2-1, with D possibly matching TRBD2 (6 bases). Sequencing used naive CD8+ T cells sorted from blood. This TCR derives from a man in his thirties or forties in good health. This CDR3 is CASSLISGESSYNEQFF. Here the CDR3 DNA reads TGTGCCAGCAGTTTAATCTCGGGAGAAAGCTCCTACAATGAGCAGTTCTTC.